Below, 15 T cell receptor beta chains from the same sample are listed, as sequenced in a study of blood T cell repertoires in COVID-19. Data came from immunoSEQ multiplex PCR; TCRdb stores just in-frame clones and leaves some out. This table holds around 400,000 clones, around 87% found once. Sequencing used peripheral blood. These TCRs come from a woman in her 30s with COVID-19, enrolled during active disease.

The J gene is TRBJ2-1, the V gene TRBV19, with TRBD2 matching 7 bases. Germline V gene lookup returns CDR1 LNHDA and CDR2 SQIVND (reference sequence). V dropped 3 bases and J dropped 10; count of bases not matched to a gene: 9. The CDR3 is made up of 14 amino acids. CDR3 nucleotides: TGTGCCAGTAGTATGGAGCGGGAACGCTCCGAGCAGTTCTTC. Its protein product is CASSMERERSEQFF.

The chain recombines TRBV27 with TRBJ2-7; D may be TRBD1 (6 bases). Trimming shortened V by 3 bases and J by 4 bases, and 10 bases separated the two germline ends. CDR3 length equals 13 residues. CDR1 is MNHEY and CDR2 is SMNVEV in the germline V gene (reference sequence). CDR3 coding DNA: TGTGCCAGCAGTTTTGGACAGAAGTACGAGCAGTACTTC. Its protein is CASSFGQKYEQYF.

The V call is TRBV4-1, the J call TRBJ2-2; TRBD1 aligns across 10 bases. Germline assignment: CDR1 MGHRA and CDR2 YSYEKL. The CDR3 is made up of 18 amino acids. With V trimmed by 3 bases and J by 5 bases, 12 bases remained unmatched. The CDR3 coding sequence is TGCGCCAGCAGCCACCCCATGGGCGGACAGGGGGGGACCGGGGAGCTGTTTTTT. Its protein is CASSHPMGGQGGTGELFF.

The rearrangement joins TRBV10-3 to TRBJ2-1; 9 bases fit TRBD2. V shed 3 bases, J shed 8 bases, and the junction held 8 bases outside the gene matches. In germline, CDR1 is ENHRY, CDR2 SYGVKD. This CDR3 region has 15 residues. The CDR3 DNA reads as TGTGCCATCAGTGAAAGCGGGAGGTCTTGGGATGAGCAGTTCTTC. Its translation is CAISESGRSWDEQFF.

The CDR3 nucleotides are TGTGCCTGGAGCGCCATAGGTGGGACACCAATGGGTCAGCCCCAGCATTTT. Protein sequence: CAWSAIGGTPMGQPQHF. V is TRBV30 and J is TRBJ1-5; perhaps TRBD1 as D (6 bases). This CDR3 has 17 residues. Between the trimmed V and J ends, which lost 3 bases and 6 bases, there was a span of 24 bases. Germline-derived CDR1 and CDR2 are GTSNPN and SVGIG (reference sequence).

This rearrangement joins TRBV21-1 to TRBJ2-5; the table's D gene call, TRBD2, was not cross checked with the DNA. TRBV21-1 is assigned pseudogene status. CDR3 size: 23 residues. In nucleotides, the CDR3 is TGTGCCAGCAGCAAATCAAGGCATGGACTAGCGGGAGGGCTGCGGAGTTGCCAAGAGACCCAGTACTTC. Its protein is CASSKSRHGLAGGLRSCQETQYF.

This chain's CDR3 is CATSRDFVGASGELFF. The CDR3 coding sequence is TGTGCCACCAGCAGAGATTTCGTAGGGGCCTCAGGGGAGCTGTTTTTT. V and J are TRBV15 and TRBJ2-2; D may be TRBD1 (5 bases). The CDR3 is 16 amino acids. The germline V gene encodes CDR1 LNHNV and CDR2 YYDKDF (reference sequence). Trimming shortened V by 0 bases and J by 8 bases, and 16 bases separated the two germline ends.

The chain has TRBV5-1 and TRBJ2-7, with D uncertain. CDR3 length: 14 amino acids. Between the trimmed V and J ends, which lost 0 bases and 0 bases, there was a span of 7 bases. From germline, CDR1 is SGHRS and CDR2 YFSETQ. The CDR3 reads CASSLDISSYEQYF. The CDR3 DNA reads TGCGCCAGCAGCTTGGATATCAGCTCCTACGAGCAGTACTTC.

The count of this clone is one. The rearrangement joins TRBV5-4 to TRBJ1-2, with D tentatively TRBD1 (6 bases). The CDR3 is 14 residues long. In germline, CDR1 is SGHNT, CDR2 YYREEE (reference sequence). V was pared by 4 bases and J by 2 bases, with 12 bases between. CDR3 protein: CASSRDTKNYGYTF. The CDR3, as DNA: TGTGCCAGCAGCCGGGACACGAAGAACTATGGCTACACCTTC.

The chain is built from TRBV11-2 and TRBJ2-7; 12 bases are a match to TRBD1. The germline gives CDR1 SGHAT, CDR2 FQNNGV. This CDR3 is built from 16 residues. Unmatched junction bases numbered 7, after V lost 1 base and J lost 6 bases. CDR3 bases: TGTGCCAGCAGCTTAGCCTCCGGGACAGGGGGCAGCGAGCAGTACTTC. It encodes CASSLASGTGGSEQYF.

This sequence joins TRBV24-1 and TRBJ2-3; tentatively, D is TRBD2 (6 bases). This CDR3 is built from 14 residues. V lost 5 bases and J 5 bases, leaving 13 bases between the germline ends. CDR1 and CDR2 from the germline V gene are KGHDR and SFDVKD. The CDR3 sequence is CATSAEWGEDTQYF. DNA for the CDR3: TGTGCCACCAGTGCCGAGTGGGGGGAAGATACGCAGTATTTT.

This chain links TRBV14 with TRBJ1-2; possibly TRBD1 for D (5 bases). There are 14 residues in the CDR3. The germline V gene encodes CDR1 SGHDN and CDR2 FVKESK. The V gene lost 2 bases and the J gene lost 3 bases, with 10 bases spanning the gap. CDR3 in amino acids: CASSQLGAYYGYTF. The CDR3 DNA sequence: TGTGCCAGCAGCCAACTTGGGGCCTACTATGGCTACACCTTC. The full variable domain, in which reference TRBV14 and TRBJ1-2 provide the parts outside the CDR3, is EAGVTQFPSHSVIEKGQTVTLRCDPISGHDNLYWYRRVMGKEIKFLLHFVKESKQDESGMPNNRFLAERTGGTYSTLKVQPAELEDSGVYFCASSQLGAYYGYTFGSGTRLTVV.

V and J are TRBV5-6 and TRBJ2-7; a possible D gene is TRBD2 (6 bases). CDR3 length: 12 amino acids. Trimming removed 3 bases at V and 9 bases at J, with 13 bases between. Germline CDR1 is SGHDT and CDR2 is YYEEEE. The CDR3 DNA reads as TGTGCCAGCAGCTCGGGTAGCGGTCCGCAGTACTTC. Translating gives CASSSGSGPQYF. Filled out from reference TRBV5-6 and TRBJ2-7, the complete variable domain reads DAGVTQSPTHLIKTRGQQVTLRCSPKSGHDTVSWYQQALGQGPQFIFQYYEEEERQRGNFPDRFSGHQFPNYSSELNVNALLLGDSALYLCASSSGSGPQYFGPGTRLTVT.

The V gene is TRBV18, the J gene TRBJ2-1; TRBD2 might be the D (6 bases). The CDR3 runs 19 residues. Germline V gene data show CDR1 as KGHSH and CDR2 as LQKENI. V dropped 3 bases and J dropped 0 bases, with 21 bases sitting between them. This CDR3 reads CASSPGTALASSSYNEQFF. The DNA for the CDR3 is TGTGCCAGCTCACCTGGGACTGCATTAGCGTCCAGCTCCTACAATGAGCAGTTCTTC.

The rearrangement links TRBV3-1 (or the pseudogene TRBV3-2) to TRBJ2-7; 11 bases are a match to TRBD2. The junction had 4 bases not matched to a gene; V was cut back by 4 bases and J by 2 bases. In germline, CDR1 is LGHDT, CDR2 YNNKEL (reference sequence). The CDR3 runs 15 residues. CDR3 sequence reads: CASSPGLAATYEQYF. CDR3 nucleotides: TGTGCCAGCAGCCCGGGACTAGCGGCTACCTACGAGCAGTACTTC.